This T cell receptor beta chain was documented in a study of blood T cell repertoires in COVID-19. Study-wide context: Specimens from acute and convalescent COVID-19 originated in the United States, Italy and Spain.

Germline lookup yields CDR1 MNHNS and CDR2 SASEGT. V was pared by 0 bases and J by 4 bases, with 4 bases of the junction left unmatched. CDR3 length: 15 amino acids. Sequencing was performed with immunoSEQ multiplex PCR; in TCRdb, only in-frame clones are kept and a portion is missing. The data hold under 120,000 clones, with less than 85% observed a single time. This TCR came from a man aged 65-85 years with active or convalescent COVID-19. The chain links TRBV6-1 to TRBJ2-7, with 9 nucleotides matching TRBD1. The specimen sequenced was peripheral blood. The CDR3 coding sequence is TGTGCCAGCAGTGAAGCGGAGACAGGGGGTTACGAGCAGTACTTC. Its translation: CASSEAETGGYEQYF.